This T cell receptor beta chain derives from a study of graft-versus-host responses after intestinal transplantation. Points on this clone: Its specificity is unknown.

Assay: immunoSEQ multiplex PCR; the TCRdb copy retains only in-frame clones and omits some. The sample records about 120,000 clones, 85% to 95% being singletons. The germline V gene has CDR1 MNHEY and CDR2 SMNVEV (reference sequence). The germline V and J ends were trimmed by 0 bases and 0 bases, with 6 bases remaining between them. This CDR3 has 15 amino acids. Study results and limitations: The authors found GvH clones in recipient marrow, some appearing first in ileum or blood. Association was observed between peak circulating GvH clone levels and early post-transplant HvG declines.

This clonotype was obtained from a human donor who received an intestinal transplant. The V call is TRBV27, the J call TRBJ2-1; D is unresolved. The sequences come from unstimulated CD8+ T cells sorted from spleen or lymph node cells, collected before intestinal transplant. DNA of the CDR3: TGTGCCAGCAGTTTATCGGCTAGCTCCTACAATGAGCAGTTCTTC. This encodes CASSLSASSYNEQFF.